Listed below are T cell receptor beta chains from one sample, sequenced in a study of cytomegalovirus exposure and HLA in healthy donors. Generated by immunoSEQ multiplex PCR, the TCRdb table keeps only in-frame clones and is missing some. The table records about 200,000 clones, about 88% of them present only once. The specimen was PBMCs. All receptors come from a woman in her thirties in good health and CMV-seronegative. Each CDR3 is given with its conserved first and last residue. A D gene is named only where the DNA matches it firmly. Only some rows state a clone size, as once, few, many or a class for expanded clones.

D gene: .
V gene: TRBV6-1
CDR3 length: 12
clone size: .
J gene: TRBJ1-3
CDR3 protein: CASREFLTTIYF
CDR3 DNA: TGTGCCAGCAGGGAGTTTTTAACCACCATATATTTT

D gene: .
V gene: TRBV4-1
CDR3 length: 17
clone size: few
J gene: TRBJ1-1
CDR3 protein: CASSQVNLVSFDGEAFF
CDR3 DNA: TGCGCCAGCAGCCAAGTGAACCTCGTCAGTTTTGATGGTGAAGCTTTCTTT

D gene: .
V gene: TRBV5-1
CDR3 length: 15
clone size: .
J gene: TRBJ1-4
CDR3 protein: CASTQWGERGEKLFF
CDR3 DNA: TGCGCCAGCACCCAGTGGGGAGAACGGGGTGAAAAACTGTTTTTT

D gene: .
V gene: TRBV5-1
CDR3 length: 13
clone size: .
J gene: TRBJ2-5
CDR3 protein: CASSLVVQETQYF
CDR3 DNA: TGCGCCAGCAGCTTAGTAGTGCAAGAGACCCAGTACTTC

D gene: .
V gene: TRBV20-1
CDR3 length: 11
clone size: .
J gene: TRBJ1-1
CDR3 protein: CRGQAGTEAFF
CDR3 DNA: TGCAGGGGACAAGCAGGCACTGAAGCTTTCTTT

D gene: .
V gene: TRBV18
CDR3 length: 14
clone size: .
J gene: TRBJ2-5
CDR3 protein: CASSRSQGGETQYF
CDR3 DNA: TGTGCCAGCTCGCGATCCCAGGGTGGGGAGACCCAGTACTTC

D gene: .
V gene: TRBV2
CDR3 length: 15
clone size: .
J gene: TRBJ2-7
CDR3 protein: CASSVSSAIPYEQYF
CDR3 DNA: TGTGCCAGCAGCGTTTCCAGCGCCATACCCTACGAGCAGTACTTC

D gene: TRBD1
V gene: TRBV4-1
CDR3 length: 15
clone size: .
J gene: TRBJ1-2
CDR3 protein: CASSQPGQGYYGYTF
CDR3 DNA: TGCGCCAGCAGCCAACCGGGACAGGGGTATTATGGCTACACCTTC

D gene: .
V gene: TRBV7-2
CDR3 length: 12
clone size: .
J gene: TRBJ1-1
CDR3 protein: CASSYSVTEAFF
CDR3 DNA: TGTGCCAGCAGCTACTCCGTTACTGAAGCTTTCTTT

D gene: TRBD1
V gene: TRBV29-1
CDR3 length: 11
clone size: .
J gene: TRBJ1-2
CDR3 protein: CSVGQGNVYTF
CDR3 DNA: TGCAGCGTGGGACAGGGGAATGTCTACACCTTC

D gene: .
V gene: TRBV2
CDR3 length: 16
clone size: .
J gene: TRBJ2-7
CDR3 protein: CATGSPGGGAFNEQYF
CDR3 DNA: TGTGCCACAGGCAGCCCCGGAGGAGGGGCGTTCAACGAGCAGTACTTC

D gene: .
V gene: TRBV6-6
CDR3 length: 15
clone size: .
J gene: TRBJ1-5
CDR3 protein: CASSYEGHSNQPQHF
CDR3 DNA: TGTGCCAGCAGTTACGAGGGCCATAGCAATCAGCCCCAGCATTTT

D gene: .
V gene: TRBV9
CDR3 length: 13
clone size: .
J gene: TRBJ2-6
CDR3 protein: CASSDTGANVLTF
CDR3 DNA: TGTGCCAGCAGCGATACTGGGGCCAACGTCCTGACTTTC

D gene: TRBD2
V gene: TRBV5-6
CDR3 length: 19
clone size: .
J gene: TRBJ2-1
CDR3 protein: CASSSDRGTSGSLRDEQFF
CDR3 DNA: TGTGCCAGCAGCTCAGACAGGGGGACTAGCGGGAGTTTAAGGGATGAGCAGTTCTTC

D gene: .
V gene: TRBV6-1
CDR3 length: 17
clone size: once
J gene: TRBJ2-1
CDR3 protein: CASSEEGARGPYNEQFF
CDR3 DNA: TGTGCCAGCAGTGAAGAGGGCGCCAGGGGCCCCTACAATGAGCAGTTCTTC

D gene: .
V gene: TRBV7-9
CDR3 length: 15
clone size: .
J gene: TRBJ2-3
CDR3 protein: CASSLSGRGKDTQYF
CDR3 DNA: TGTGCCAGCAGCTTATCAGGCAGGGGCAAAGATACGCAGTATTTT

D gene: .
V gene: TRBV5-1
CDR3 length: 13
clone size: .
J gene: TRBJ1-1
CDR3 protein: CASSLAPVAEAFF
CDR3 DNA: TGCGCCAGCAGCTTGGCACCGGTGGCTGAAGCTTTCTTT

D gene: .
V gene: TRBV14
CDR3 length: 13
clone size: .
J gene: TRBJ1-1
CDR3 protein: CASTEGMNTEAFF
CDR3 DNA: TGTGCCAGCACTGAGGGAATGAACACTGAAGCTTTCTTT

D gene: .
V gene: TRBV6-5
CDR3 length: 15
clone size: .
J gene: TRBJ1-3
CDR3 protein: CASSYGWGLGNTIYF
CDR3 DNA: TGTGCCAGCAGTTACGGGTGGGGACTAGGAAACACCATATATTTT

D gene: .
V gene: TRBV5-1
CDR3 length: 16
clone size: .
J gene: TRBJ1-3
CDR3 protein: CASSRGLGVGGNTIYF
CDR3 DNA: TGCGCCAGCAGCCGGGGTCTCGGTGTTGGGGGAAACACCATATATTTT

D gene: .
V gene: TRBV5-5
CDR3 length: 14
clone size: .
J gene: TRBJ2-1
CDR3 protein: CASSLGGAINEQFF
CDR3 DNA: TGTGCCAGCAGCTTGGGCGGAGCGATCAATGAGCAGTTCTTC

D gene: TRBD1
V gene: TRBV7-3
CDR3 length: 17
clone size: .
J gene: TRBJ1-1
CDR3 protein: CASSLSPNRGQVTEAFF
CDR3 DNA: TGTGCCAGCAGCTTAAGCCCTAACAGGGGGCAGGTCACTGAAGCTTTCTTT

D gene: .
V gene: TRBV6-1
CDR3 length: 14
clone size: .
J gene: TRBJ1-2
CDR3 protein: CASSATTAFEGYTF
CDR3 DNA: TGTGCCAGCAGTGCCACGACAGCCTTCGAGGGCTACACCTTC

D gene: TRBD2
V gene: TRBV5-1
CDR3 length: 14
clone size: few
J gene: TRBJ2-7
CDR3 protein: CASSPPSGSYEQYF
CDR3 DNA: TGCGCCAGCAGTCCGCCTAGCGGTTCCTACGAGCAGTACTTC

D gene: .
V gene: TRBV19
CDR3 length: 14
clone size: .
J gene: TRBJ1-4
CDR3 protein: CASSINNDNEKLFF
CDR3 DNA: TGTGCCAGTAGTATTAACAATGATAATGAAAAACTGTTTTTT

D gene: .
V gene: TRBV19
CDR3 length: 14
clone size: .
J gene: TRBJ1-1
CDR3 protein: CASTPRDTYTEAFF
CDR3 DNA: TGTGCCAGTACCCCCCGGGACACCTACACTGAAGCTTTCTTT

D gene: .
V gene: TRBV19
CDR3 length: 15
clone size: .
J gene: TRBJ1-5
CDR3 protein: CASSIDPGSNQPQHF
CDR3 DNA: TGTGCCAGTAGTATAGATCCAGGTAGCAATCAGCCCCAGCATTTT

D gene: TRBD2
V gene: TRBV28
CDR3 length: 15
clone size: .
J gene: TRBJ2-1
CDR3 protein: CASTYGLAGTNEQFF
CDR3 DNA: TGTGCCAGCACCTACGGGCTAGCGGGGACCAATGAGCAGTTCTTC

D gene: .
V gene: TRBV9
CDR3 length: 16
clone size: few
J gene: TRBJ2-7
CDR3 protein: CASSVGSGRPPYEQYF
CDR3 DNA: TGTGCCAGCAGCGTAGGAAGTGGGAGACCCCCCTACGAGCAGTACTTC

D gene: TRBD2
V gene: TRBV23-1
CDR3 length: 16
clone size: .
J gene: TRBJ2-3
CDR3 protein: CASSHPTSGIPDTQYF
CDR3 DNA: TGCGCCAGCAGTCACCCGACTAGCGGCATCCCAGATACGCAGTATTTT

D gene: TRBD1
V gene: TRBV6-1
CDR3 length: 14
clone size: .
J gene: TRBJ1-1
CDR3 protein: CASSSGQTNTEAFF
CDR3 DNA: TGTGCCAGCAGTTCGGGACAGACGAACACTGAAGCTTTCTTT

D gene: .
V gene: TRBV6-1
CDR3 length: 13
clone size: .
J gene: TRBJ2-4
CDR3 protein: CASSESVRNIQYF
CDR3 DNA: TGTGCCAGCAGTGAATCCGTCAGAAACATTCAGTACTTC

D gene: .
V gene: TRBV6-5
CDR3 length: 16
clone size: once
J gene: TRBJ2-1
CDR3 protein: CASSYDLTRSPNEQFF
CDR3 DNA: TGTGCCAGCAGTTACGACCTGACTAGGAGCCCTAATGAGCAGTTCTTC

D gene: .
V gene: TRBV19
CDR3 length: 17
clone size: .
J gene: TRBJ1-3
CDR3 protein: CASSMIYGHTSGNTIYF
CDR3 DNA: TGTGCCAGTAGTATGATCTATGGACATACCTCTGGAAACACCATATATTTT

D gene: TRBD1
V gene: TRBV4-1
CDR3 length: 15
clone size: .
J gene: TRBJ1-2
CDR3 protein: CASSQGGQGDYGYTF
CDR3 DNA: TGCGCCAGCAGCCAAGGAGGACAGGGTGACTATGGCTACACCTTC

D gene: TRBD1
V gene: TRBV19
CDR3 length: 15
clone size: .
J gene: TRBJ1-1
CDR3 protein: CASTPRGQGVTEAFF
CDR3 DNA: TGTGCCAGTACCCCGCGGGGTCAGGGGGTGACTGAAGCTTTCTTT

D gene: .
V gene: TRBV12-2
CDR3 length: 16
clone size: once
J gene: TRBJ2-1
CDR3 protein: CASRYQVTSSYNEQFF
CDR3 DNA: TGTGCAAGTCGCTACCAGGTGACGAGCTCCTACAATGAGCAGTTCTTC

D gene: TRBD1
V gene: TRBV19
CDR3 length: 14
clone size: .
J gene: TRBJ1-2
CDR3 protein: CASSMGTANYGYTF
CDR3 DNA: TGTGCCAGTAGTATGGGGACAGCTAACTATGGCTACACCTTC

D gene: TRBD2
V gene: TRBV4-2
CDR3 length: 16
clone size: .
J gene: TRBJ2-7
CDR3 protein: CASSQEPGGSPYEQYF
CDR3 DNA: TGTGCCAGCAGCCAAGAGCCGGGAGGGTCTCCTTACGAGCAGTACTTC

D gene: TRBD1
V gene: TRBV7-8
CDR3 length: 14
clone size: .
J gene: TRBJ2-7
CDR3 protein: CASSLRGQGYEQYF
CDR3 DNA: TGTGCCAGCAGCTTAAGGGGGCAGGGCTACGAGCAGTACTTC

D gene: .
V gene: TRBV28
CDR3 length: 14
clone size: .
J gene: TRBJ1-2
CDR3 protein: CASTEAGAIYGYTF
CDR3 DNA: TGTGCCAGCACCGAGGCGGGGGCGATCTATGGCTACACCTTC

D gene: TRBD2
V gene: TRBV7-9
CDR3 length: 15
clone size: .
J gene: TRBJ2-5
CDR3 protein: CASSLALAGGETQYF
CDR3 DNA: TGTGCCAGCAGCTTAGCCCTAGCGGGAGGTGAGACCCAGTACTTC

D gene: TRBD1
V gene: TRBV5-6
CDR3 length: 14
clone size: .
J gene: TRBJ1-1
CDR3 protein: CASREAGGNTEAFF
CDR3 DNA: TGTGCCAGCAGGGAAGCAGGGGGAAACACTGAAGCTTTCTTT

D gene: .
V gene: TRBV6-1
CDR3 length: 15
clone size: once
J gene: TRBJ2-3
CDR3 protein: CASSPQARFIDTQYF
CDR3 DNA: TGTGCCAGCAGTCCTCAGGCCCGGTTTATTGATACGCAGTATTTT

D gene: .
V gene: TRBV5-1
CDR3 length: 16
clone size: .
J gene: TRBJ2-7
CDR3 protein: CASSLAGDRFAYEQYF
CDR3 DNA: TGCGCCAGCAGCTTGGCCGGAGACAGATTCGCCTACGAGCAGTACTTC

D gene: .
V gene: TRBV2
CDR3 length: 14
clone size: .
J gene: TRBJ2-7
CDR3 protein: CASSGLREIYEQYF
CDR3 DNA: TGTGCCAGCAGTGGACTACGGGAGATATACGAGCAGTACTTC

D gene: TRBD2
V gene: TRBV11-1
CDR3 length: 15
clone size: once
J gene: TRBJ2-1
CDR3 protein: CASSSTLAGAGEQFF
CDR3 DNA: TGTGCCAGCAGCTCGACACTAGCGGGGGCGGGTGAGCAGTTCTTC

D gene: .
V gene: TRBV7-9
CDR3 length: 13
clone size: once
J gene: TRBJ1-4
CDR3 protein: CASSLGEGEKLFF
CDR3 DNA: TGTGCCAGCAGCTTAGGGGAGGGAGAAAAACTGTTTTTT

D gene: .
V gene: TRBV5-1
CDR3 length: 13
clone size: .
J gene: TRBJ2-1
CDR3 protein: CASSPGLLNEQFF
CDR3 DNA: TGCGCCAGCAGCCCGGGACTTCTCAATGAGCAGTTCTTC

D gene: .
V gene: TRBV25-1
CDR3 length: 15
clone size: .
J gene: TRBJ1-4
CDR3 protein: CATQSRTARGEKLFF
CDR3 DNA: TGTGCCACCCAATCGAGGACAGCTCGGGGTGAAAAACTGTTTTTT

D gene: .
V gene: TRBV6-5
CDR3 length: 13
clone size: .
J gene: TRBJ2-7
CDR3 protein: CASNRGNSYEQYF
CDR3 DNA: TGTGCCAGCAACCGCGGAAATTCCTACGAGCAGTACTTC

D gene: .
V gene: TRBV6-1
CDR3 length: 15
clone size: .
J gene: TRBJ2-4
CDR3 protein: CASSFSGLEGNIQYF
CDR3 DNA: TGTGCCAGCAGCTTCAGTGGCTTAGAGGGAAACATTCAGTACTTC

D gene: .
V gene: TRBV6-1
CDR3 length: 14
clone size: .
J gene: TRBJ2-7
CDR3 protein: CASSRQATAYEQYF
CDR3 DNA: TGTGCCAGCAGTCGGCAGGCCACCGCCTACGAGCAGTACTTC

D gene: .
V gene: TRBV4-1
CDR3 length: 14
clone size: .
J gene: TRBJ2-3
CDR3 protein: CASSRGTGTDTQYF
CDR3 DNA: TGCGCCAGCAGCCGAGGGACTGGCACAGATACGCAGTATTTT